A single sample gave rise to the 2 T cell receptor beta chains below, sequenced in a study of cytomegalovirus exposure and HLA in healthy donors. Amplification used 60 Vbeta primers and 13 Jbeta primers. Here immunoSEQ multiplex PCR was the method, and the copy in TCRdb shows in-frame clones only, minus some. The data show approximately 140,000 clones, with 70% to 85% seen just once and roughly 1.2% held by the top ten. Sequenced sample: PBMCs. The receptors derive from a boy younger than 18 in good health and CMV-seronegative.

V is TRBV2 and J is TRBJ2-1; TRBD2 matches 9 bases. Germline V gene lookup returns CDR1 SNHLY and CDR2 FYNNEI. The V gene end was trimmed by 4 bases and the J gene end by 6 bases; junction bases not matched to a gene: 7. The CDR3 is 15 residues long. The CDR3 coding sequence is TGTGCCAGCAGTGGACTCTTGGGACTAGCCAATGAGCAGTTCTTC. Translating gives CASSGLLGLANEQFF.

A single count supports this clone. The rearrangement uses TRBV19 and TRBJ2-7; D perhaps matches TRBD1 (6 bases). Germline lookup yields CDR1 LNHDA and CDR2 SQIVND (reference sequence). CDR3 length: 14 residues. The V end lost 4 bases, the J end lost 2 bases, and 12 bases lay between the germline ends. CDR3 region: CASSTGRQAYEQYF. The CDR3 coding sequence is TGTGCCAGTAGTACAGGCCGACAGGCCTACGAGCAGTACTTC.